A selection of T cell receptor beta chains follows, all from one sample in a study of T cell responses to AZD1222 COVID-19 vaccine. Profiling relied on immunoSEQ multiplex PCR, and the TCRdb table lists in-frame clones only, not all of them. The table lists about 59,000 clones, 85% to 90% of them singletons. The material sequenced was peripheral blood, taken 28 days after the second AZD1222 dose. These receptors came from an adult who received the AZD1222 COVID-19 vaccine. Each CDR3 is given with its conserved first and last residue. Each record gives: CDR3 length, J gene, V gene, clone size, D gene, CDR3 protein, CDR3 DNA. D genes are given only for firm matches. Size values are once, few and many counts, or a class for expanded clones, and some rows have none.

>15|TRBJ2-2|TRBV3-1/TRBV3-2|.|.
CASSQGLTNTGELFF
TGTGCCAGCAGCCAAGGGCTTACGAACACCGGGGAGCTGTTTTTT
>15|TRBJ2-7|TRBV11-2|.|TRBD1
CASSLGRTGLYEQYF
TGTGCCAGCAGCTTAGGTCGGACAGGGCTCTACGAGCAGTACTTC
>14|TRBJ2-7|TRBV2|.|TRBD1
CASSRRTGLSEQYF
TGTGCCAGCAGTCGCCGGACAGGGTTGAGTGAGCAGTACTTC
>16|TRBJ2-7|TRBV21-1|.|.
CASSKRLAAGGYEQYF
TGTGCCAGCAGCAAAAGACTAGCGGCAGGCGGGTACGAGCAGTACTTC
>15|TRBJ2-3|TRBV7-2|.|TRBD2
CASSRLAGGPDTQYF
TGTGCCAGCAGCAGACTAGCGGGAGGGCCAGATACGCAGTATTTT
>16|TRBJ2-7|TRBV5-1|.|.
CASSLTGAPSSYEQYF
TGCGCCAGCAGCTTGACCGGGGCGCCGAGCTCCTACGAGCAGTACTTC
>15|TRBJ2-2|TRBV5-1|once|.
CASSPSMTRTGELFF
TGCGCCAGCAGCCCTTCGATGACACGCACCGGGGAGCTGTTTTTT
>15|TRBJ2-1|TRBV2|.|.
CASSVPGLNFNEQFF
TGTGCCAGCAGCGTACCGGGTCTTAACTTCAATGAGCAGTTCTTC
>12|TRBJ2-5|TRBV6-5|.|.
CASTGGQETQYF
TGTGCCAGCACAGGCGGGCAAGAGACCCAGTACTTC
>16|TRBJ2-3|TRBV28|.|TRBD1
CASSRDRAVGTDTQYF
TGTGCCAGCAGCCGAGACAGGGCAGTGGGCACAGATACGCAGTATTTT
>16|TRBJ2-1|TRBV11-3|.|TRBD1
CASSYRGQGTYNEQFF
TGTGCCAGCAGCTACCGGGGACAGGGAACCTACAATGAGCAGTTCTTC
>11|TRBJ2-1|TRBV3-1/TRBV3-2|.|.
CASSQDNEQFF
TGTGCCAGCAGCCAGGATAATGAGCAGTTCTTC
>14|TRBJ2-7|TRBV6-5|.|.
CASSKQTVSYEQYF
TGTGCCAGCAGTAAACAGACAGTCTCTTACGAGCAGTACTTC
>13|TRBJ2-1|TRBV6-4|medium-sized|.
CASSGDSYNEQFF
TGTGCCAGCAGCGGGGACTCCTACAATGAGCAGTTCTTC
>16|TRBJ1-2|TRBV10-2|.|.
CASSDTRGKLGYGYTF
TGCGCCAGCAGTGACACCCGGGGGAAACTGGGCTATGGCTACACCTTC
>14|TRBJ1-1|TRBV19|.|.
CASSIDRGGTEAFF
TGTGCCAGTAGTATAGACAGGGGTGGCACTGAAGCTTTCTTT
>16|TRBJ2-5|TRBV2|.|TRBD2
CATKPRVAGLQETQYF
TGTGCCACTAAACCGAGGGTAGCGGGACTCCAAGAGACCCAGTACTTC
>12|TRBJ1-1|TRBV7-9|once|.
CASSPTYTEAFF
TGTGCCAGCAGCCCAACCTACACTGAAGCTTTCTTT
>13|TRBJ1-1|TRBV20-1|.|.
CSASYQGRTEAFF
TGCAGTGCTAGTTACCAGGGGAGGACTGAAGCTTTCTTT
>15|TRBJ1-1|TRBV6-5|few|.
CATLPSTGYRTEAFF
TGTGCCACCTTGCCCTCCACAGGGTATCGCACTGAAGCTTTCTTT
>11|TRBJ2-7|TRBV5-4|.|.
CASSSRDEQYF
TGTGCCAGCAGCTCGAGGGACGAGCAGTACTTC
>14|TRBJ1-5|TRBV10-2|.|.
CASTEYRNNQPQHF
TGCGCCAGCACCGAATATAGGAACAATCAGCCCCAGCATTTT
>15|TRBJ1-1|TRBV6-5|.|TRBD1
CASSSRQGAGTEAFF
TGTGCCAGCAGTTCCCGACAGGGGGCCGGCACTGAAGCTTTCTTT
>15|TRBJ1-2|TRBV5-1|.|.
CASRSGTTVNYGYTF
TGCGCCAGCAGATCCGGGACAACGGTTAACTATGGCTACACCTTC
>13|TRBJ1-2|TRBV5-1|.|TRBD1
CASSLDRNYGYTF
TGCGCCAGCAGCCTGGACAGGAACTATGGCTACACCTTC
>16|TRBJ2-4|TRBV4-1|few|.
CASSQEAGRVKNIQYF
TGCGCCAGCAGCCAAGAAGCAGGGCGGGTAAAAAACATTCAGTACTTC
>15|TRBJ2-7|TRBV5-1|once|.
CASSFQQGGLNEQYF
TGCGCCAGCAGCTTTCAACAGGGTGGACTCAACGAGCAGTACTTC
>13|TRBJ1-1|TRBV9|once|.
CASSVAGNTEAFF
TGTGCCAGCAGCGTAGCGGGAAACACTGAAGCTTTCTTT
>15|TRBJ2-7|TRBV7-9|.|.
CASSPGTPSSYEQYF
TGTGCCAGCAGCCCCGGGACTCCAAGCTCCTACGAGCAGTACTTC
>14|TRBJ2-2|TRBV9|.|.
CASSSGWDSGELFF
TGTGCCAGCAGCTCCGGGTGGGACTCCGGGGAGCTGTTTTTT
>13|TRBJ2-3|TRBV11-2|.|.
CASSDPSTDTQYF
TGTGCCAGCAGCGACCCTAGCACAGATACGCAGTATTTT
>14|TRBJ2-7|TRBV18|.|.
CASSQRQGLDEQYF
TGTGCCAGCTCACAAAGACAGGGACTCGACGAGCAGTACTTC
>15|TRBJ1-4|TRBV5-1|.|.
CASSSWGATNEKLFF
TGCGCCAGCAGCTCATGGGGGGCGACTAATGAAAAACTGTTTTTT
>12|TRBJ2-7|TRBV6-2/TRBV6-3|.|.
CASSYYSYEQYF
TGTGCCAGCAGTTACTACTCCTACGAGCAGTACTTC
>15|TRBJ2-1|TRBV7-2|.|TRBD2
CASSQTSGGYNEQFF
TGTGCCAGCAGCCAAACTAGCGGGGGTTACAATGAGCAGTTCTTC
>13|TRBJ1-2|TRBV12-3/TRBV12-4|once|.
CASSSRPSTGYTF
TGTGCCAGCAGTTCTCGGCCTTCGACGGGCTACACCTTC
>14|TRBJ2-7|TRBV6-5|.|TRBD1
CASSYSGTGVEQYF
TGTGCCAGCAGTTACTCCGGGACAGGGGTCGAGCAGTACTTC
>13|TRBJ2-2|TRBV6-4|.|.
CASSDLNTGELFF
TGTGCCAGCAGTGACTTGAACACCGGGGAGCTGTTTTTT
>13|TRBJ1-5|TRBV6-5|.|.
CASRPQENQPQHF
TGTGCCAGCAGACCCCAGGAGAATCAGCCCCAGCATTTT
>16|TRBJ2-1|TRBV19|.|.
CASSIRAGLHYNEQFF
TGTGCCAGTAGTATAAGGGCGGGGCTCCATTACAATGAGCAGTTCTTC
>13|TRBJ2-7|TRBV12-5|.|TRBD1
CASGAQGAQEQYF
TGTGCTAGTGGTGCACAGGGGGCACAAGAGCAGTACTTC
>14|TRBJ2-1|TRBV20-1|.|TRBD2
CSASTSGINNEQFF
TGCAGTGCTAGTACTAGCGGGATTAACAATGAGCAGTTCTTC
>16|TRBJ1-4|TRBV2|.|.
CASSDGTTATNEKLFF
TGTGCCAGCAGTGATGGGACCACCGCAACTAATGAAAAACTGTTTTTT
>11|TRBJ2-7|TRBV20-1|.|.
CSARVKNEQYF
TGCAGTGCTAGAGTCAAGAACGAGCAGTACTTC
>16|TRBJ2-7|TRBV27|.|.
CASRRTRVSGSYEQYF
TGTGCCAGCAGGCGAACCCGGGTGAGCGGCTCCTACGAGCAGTACTTC
>17|TRBJ2-2|TRBV3-1/TRBV3-2|.|TRBD2
CASSQGFAGGGTGELFF
TGTGCCAGCAGCCAAGGATTTGCGGGAGGGGGAACCGGGGAGCTGTTTTTT
>14|TRBJ2-1|TRBV6-5|.|.
CASKMDSNYNEQFF
TGTGCCAGCAAGATGGACAGCAACTACAATGAGCAGTTCTTC
>16|TRBJ2-1|TRBV7-2|once|TRBD2
CASSGPPGLAYNEQFF
TGTGCCAGCAGCGGTCCTCCGGGACTAGCTTACAATGAGCAGTTCTTC
>13|TRBJ2-7|TRBV12-3/TRBV12-4|.|.
CASSLGVRPEQYF
TGTGCCAGCAGTTTAGGGGTTAGACCCGAGCAGTACTTC
>14|TRBJ1-1|TRBV11-2|.|.
CASSDQVRNTEAFF
TGTGCCAGCAGCGACCAGGTGAGGAACACTGAAGCTTTCTTT
>17|TRBJ1-5|TRBV5-5|.|.
CASSPGAGALINQPQHF
TGTGCCAGCAGCCCTGGCGCGGGGGCGCTGATCAATCAGCCCCAGCATTTT
>13|TRBJ2-7|TRBV12-3/TRBV12-4|.|.
CASSSSGSYEQYF
TGTGCCAGCAGTTCAAGCGGATCCTACGAGCAGTACTTC
>15|TRBJ1-1|TRBV30|.|.
CAWSVRQVLNTEAFF
TGTGCCTGGAGTGTACGACAGGTCCTCAACACTGAAGCTTTCTTT
>15|TRBJ1-4|TRBV19|.|TRBD1
CASSFLGTVNEKLFF
TGTGCCAGTAGCTTCCTAGGGACAGTTAATGAAAAACTGTTTTTT
>15|TRBJ2-3|TRBV9|.|TRBD2
CASSGAGGVSDTQYF
TGTGCCAGCAGCGGGGCGGGAGGGGTTTCGGATACGCAGTATTTT
>15|TRBJ2-2|TRBV5-4|.|TRBD2
CASSPPRGGSGELFF
TGTGCCAGCAGCCCTCCGCGGGGGGGGAGCGGGGAGCTGTTTTTT
>15|TRBJ2-5|TRBV6-5|.|.
CACTTQGRGQETQYF
TGTGCCTGCACGACCCAGGGAAGGGGACAAGAGACCCAGTACTTC
>14|TRBJ1-2|TRBV9|.|.
CASSVSGRASGYTF
TGTGCCAGCAGCGTGTCAGGCAGGGCGTCCGGCTACACCTTC
>13|TRBJ2-2|TRBV11-3|.|.
CASSLSVHGELFF
TGTGCCAGCAGCTTATCAGTTCACGGGGAGCTGTTTTTT